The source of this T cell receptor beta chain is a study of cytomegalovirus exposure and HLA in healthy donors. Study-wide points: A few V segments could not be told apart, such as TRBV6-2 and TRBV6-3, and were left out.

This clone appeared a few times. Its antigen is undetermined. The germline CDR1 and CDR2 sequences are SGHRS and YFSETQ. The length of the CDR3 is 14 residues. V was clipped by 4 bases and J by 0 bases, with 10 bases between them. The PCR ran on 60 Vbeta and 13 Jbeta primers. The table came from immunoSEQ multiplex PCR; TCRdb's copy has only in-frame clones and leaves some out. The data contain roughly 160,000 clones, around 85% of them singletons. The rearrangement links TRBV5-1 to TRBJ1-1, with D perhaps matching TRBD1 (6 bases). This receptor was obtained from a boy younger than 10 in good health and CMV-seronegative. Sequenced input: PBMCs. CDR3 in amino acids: CASSLTGLNTEAFF. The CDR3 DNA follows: TGCGCCAGCAGCCTTACAGGGTTGAACACTGAAGCTTTCTTT.